The entry below gives a single TCR beta chain sequence along with its context. No antigen is known for it. Germline loops: CDR1 SGHRS, CDR2 YFSETQ. Trimming left V 0 bases short and J 1 base short, with 7 bases between. CDR3 size: 14 residues. All of the isolated RNA was reverse transcribed, so expressed TCRB transcripts were sequenced. Assay used: immunoSEQ multiplex PCR; TCRdb lists only in-frame clones, some missing. The table lists 600,000 or so clones, around an eighth of them singletons. Each donor gave one heparinised blood draw averaging around 120 mL. This entry is derived from a study of beta chain features in type 1 diabetes. Study results and limitations: The analysis here could not establish whether HLA type shapes TCRB rearrangement. Type 1 diabetes patients had moderately but significantly shorter TCRB CDR3s in all four CD4+ subsets.

The sequenced sample consisted of naive CD4+ T cells from blood. This TCR came from a man younger than 45 with type 1 diabetes. The chain couples TRBV5-1 to TRBJ1-1; D unresolved. CDR3 region: CASSLEQPNTEAFF. The CDR3 nucleotides are TGCGCCAGCAGCTTGGAACAGCCGAACACTGAAGCTTTCTTT. The full variable domain, with the rest looked up from reference TRBV5-1 and TRBJ1-1, is KAGVTQTPRYLIKTRGQQVTLSCSPISGHRSVSWYQQTPGQGLQFLFEYFSETQRNKGNFPGRFSGRQFSNSRSEMNVSTLELGDSALYLCASSLEQPNTEAFFGQGTRLTVV.